These 23 T cell receptor beta chains were all obtained from the same sample, sequenced in a study of OX40 agonist ivuxolimab in advanced cancers. TCRdb's table, derived via immunoSEQ multiplex PCR, lists solely in-frame clones and lacks some. In the table there are tens of thousands of clones, about 90% of which are singletons. This sample comprised CD4+ or CD8+ T cells sorted from blood, obtained in a trial of the OX40 agonist ivuxolimab. These receptors all stem from an adult with an advanced solid tumor such as melanoma, head and neck, liver or kidney cancer.

This clone was counted a single time. The chain combines TRBV27 with TRBJ2-1; 10 nucleotides line up with TRBD1. V was pared by 5 bases and J by 6 bases, with 7 bases of the junction left unmatched. The CDR3 extends over 15 amino acids. The germline V gene encodes CDR1 MNHEY and CDR2 SMNVEV (reference sequence). CDR3 DNA sequence: TGTGCCAGCAGTCCCGGGACAGGGGTCGGCAATGAGCAGTTCTTC. This sequence encodes CASSPGTGVGNEQFF.

This chain connects TRBV19 to TRBJ2-1, with D perhaps TRBD1 (6 bases). In germline, CDR1 is LNHDA, CDR2 SQIVND (reference sequence). The V end was cut by 7 bases, the J end by 3 bases, with 19 bases between. This CDR3 spans 16 amino acids. CDR3 bases: TGTGCCAGTACAGTCAGAGAACTAGGGGGCTACAATGAGCAGTTCTTC. It codes for CASTVRELGGYNEQFF. The full variable domain, in which reference TRBV19 and TRBJ2-1 provide the parts outside the CDR3, is DGGITQSPKYLFRKEGQNVTLSCEQNLNHDAMYWYRQDPGQGLRLIYYSQIVNDFQKGDIAEGYSVSREKKESFPLTVTSAQKNPTAFYLCASTVRELGGYNEQFFGPGTRLTVL.

The DNA of the CDR3 is TGTGCCAGCTCAGTACCGAGCGGGAGCTCCCATGAGCAGTTCTTC. Protein: CASSVPSGSSHEQFF. This sequence joins TRBV18 and TRBJ2-1; 8 nucleotides match TRBD2. With 5 bases clipped from V and 8 bases from J, the junction kept 11 bases outside the gene matches. The CDR3 loop spans 15 amino acids. Germline CDR1 and CDR2: KGHSH and LQKENI.

The chain couples TRBV28 to TRBJ2-5; D possibly uses TRBD1 or TRBD2 (7 bases each). CDR1 and CDR2 from the germline V gene are MDHEN and SYDVKM. V was clipped by 6 bases and J by 5 bases, with 22 bases between them. CDR3 size: 16 residues. CDR3 amino acids: CASSSGGGGSWETQYF. The CDR3 DNA follows: TGTGCCAGCAGCTCAGGGGGTGGCGGGAGTTGGGAGACCCAGTACTTC.

The chain is built from TRBV15 and TRBJ2-3; 8 positions agree with TRBD2. V gave up 5 bases and J gave up 0 bases; unmatched junction bases: 22. CDR1 and CDR2 (germline): LNHNV, YYDKDF (reference sequence). This CDR3 region has 21 residues. The CDR3 loop is CATSARSYPGGRFSSTDTQYF. CDR3 DNA sequence: TGTGCCACCAGCGCCCGGTCCTATCCCGGCGGGAGGTTTTCTAGCACAGATACGCAGTATTTT.

This clone was detected only once. The gene calls are TRBV30 and TRBJ1-6; unclear D gene. V was clipped by 3 bases and J by 4 bases, with 7 bases between them. This CDR3 contains 13 residues. Germline V gene data show CDR1 as GTSNPN and CDR2 as SVGIG (reference sequence). CDR3 residues: CAWRKGYNSPLHF. CDR3 DNA sequence: TGTGCCTGGAGGAAGGGATATAATTCACCCCTCCACTTT.

V is TRBV7-9 and J is TRBJ2-7; D unclear. CDR1 is SEHNR and CDR2 is FQNEAQ in the germline V gene (reference sequence). This CDR3 contains 14 residues. V was clipped by 2 bases and J by 1 base, with 9 bases between them. This chain's CDR3 is CASSLNAPSYEQYF. Here the CDR3 DNA reads TGTGCCAGCAGCTTAAATGCACCTTCCTACGAGCAGTACTTC. Full variable domain (rest looked up from reference TRBV7-9 and TRBJ2-7): DTGVSQNPRHKITKRGQNVTFRCDPISEHNRLYWYRQTLGQGPEFLTYFQNEAQLEKSRLLSDRFSAERPKGSFSTLEIQRTEQGDSAMYLCASSLNAPSYEQYFGPGTRLTVT.

The chain joins TRBV6-6 to TRBJ1-1; no clear D gene. Germline CDR1 is MNHNY and CDR2 is SVGAGI (reference sequence). CDR3 length: 16 amino acids. The germline V and J ends were trimmed by 6 bases and 0 bases, with 17 bases remaining between them. CDR3 sequence: CASRPPPEGMNTEAFF. The CDR3 coding sequence is TGTGCCAGCAGACCCCCCCCAGAAGGGATGAACACTGAAGCTTTCTTT.

The chain is built from TRBV29-1 and TRBJ2-7; perhaps TRBD2 as D (7 bases). Per the germline V gene, CDR1 is SQVTM and CDR2 is ANQGSEA. CDR3 length: 12 amino acids. V was clipped by 4 bases and J by 9 bases, with 16 bases between them. This CDR3 is CSVGQGTTGQYF. The CDR3 coding sequence is TGCAGCGTTGGCCAGGGGACTACGGGGCAGTACTTC.

V is TRBV11-2 and J is TRBJ1-4; D gene unclear. CDR1 is SGHAT, CDR2 FQNNGV, per germline. This CDR3 is 14 amino acids long. The V gene lost 3 bases and the J gene lost 1 base, with 6 bases spanning the gap. The CDR3 reads CASSFRQTNEKLFF. CDR3 sequence (DNA): TGTGCCAGCAGCTTCCGGCAAACTAATGAAAAACTGTTTTTT.

This rearrangement joins TRBV12-5 to TRBJ2-1, with TRBD1 matching 7 bases. The germline V gene has CDR1 LGHNT and CDR2 FRNRAP. The CDR3 contains 14 residues. V trimming: 7 bases; J trimming: 5 bases; junction bases outside the gene matches: 8. The DNA of the CDR3 is TGTGCTAGTGACCAGACAGGGTACCACAATGAGCAGTTCTTC. Translation: CASDQTGYHNEQFF.

This clone was found once. This chain links TRBV5-4 with TRBJ2-3, with D uncertain. Per the germline V gene, CDR1 is SGHNT and CDR2 is YYREEE (reference sequence). This CDR3 comprises 15 residues. The V end lost 0 bases, the J end lost 5 bases, and 13 bases lay between the germline ends. As DNA, the CDR3 is TGTGCCAGCAGCTTGGACCCGAAAGGTGGAGATACGCAGTATTTT. As protein: CASSLDPKGGDTQYF.

The chain combines TRBV4-1 with TRBJ1-4, with D possibly matching TRBD1 (6 bases). Trimming took off 0 bases at V and 5 bases at J, with 13 bases between the two ends. This CDR3 has 16 residues. The V gene's germline CDR1 is MGHRA and CDR2 YSYEKL. The chain's CDR3 is CASSQDRYRANEKLFF. Written as DNA, the CDR3 is TGCGCCAGCAGCCAAGATAGGTACAGGGCGAATGAAAAACTGTTTTTT.

The chain's CDR3 is CASSLFHLNEKLFF. DNA of the CDR3: TGTGCCAGCAGTTTGTTCCACCTTAATGAAAAACTGTTTTTT. The chain has TRBV28 and TRBJ1-4; D is uncertain. CDR3 length: 14 residues. V was trimmed by 3 bases and J by 4 bases, leaving 9 bases between them. CDR1 is MDHEN, CDR2 SYDVKM, per germline. The full variable domain, with the rest looked up from reference TRBV28 and TRBJ1-4, is DVKVTQSSRYLVKRTGEKVFLECVQDMDHENMFWYRQDPGLGLRLIYFSYDVKMKEKGDIPEGYSVSREKKERFSLILESASTNQTSMYLCASSLFHLNEKLFFGSGTQLSVL.

This sequence joins TRBV27 and TRBJ1-5; 7 bases fit TRBD1. V dropped 8 bases and J dropped 7; count of bases not matched to a gene: 8. Germline values: CDR1 MNHEY, CDR2 SMNVEV (reference sequence). CDR3 length: 13 residues. The CDR3 region has the DNA TGTGCCAGCGGTCCAGACAGGGTCCAGCCCCAGCATTTT. Translation: CASGPDRVQPQHF.

This clone occurred once. The rearrangement uses TRBV7-2 and TRBJ1-1; weak D call: TRBD1 (5 bases). CDR3 length: 15 amino acids. Germline CDR1 and CDR2: SGHTA and FQGNSA. Trimming pared 5 bases from V and 1 base from J, leaving 14 bases between. The DNA of the CDR3 is TGTGCCAGCAGCCCGCCTCGGGGGACGAACACTGAAGCTTTCTTT. Translation: CASSPPRGTNTEAFF.

The rearrangement joins TRBV9 to TRBJ2-1; the D gene is possibly TRBD2 (5 bases). The CDR3 is 16 residues long. Per the germline V gene, CDR1 is SGDLS and CDR2 is YYNGEE. Trimming took off 1 base at V and 0 bases at J, with 11 bases between the two ends. CDR3 in DNA: TGTGCCAGCAGCGTAAGGAGCGGAAGCTCCTACAATGAGCAGTTCTTC. Amino acid sequence: CASSVRSGSSYNEQFF.

The chain links TRBV2 to TRBJ2-1, with 7 bases that match TRBD1. The CDR3 sequence is 15 residues long. The junction had 3 bases not matched to a gene; V was cut back by 1 base and J by 3 bases. The germline CDR1 and CDR2 sequences are SNHLY and FYNNEI. The chain's CDR3 is CASSEVGQIYNEQFF. CDR3 nucleotides: TGTGCCAGCAGTGAAGTGGGACAGATCTACAATGAGCAGTTCTTC.

The chain links TRBV6-6 to TRBJ1-1; 7 bases map to TRBD1. The CDR3 is 13 residues long. J gave up 11 bases and V 5 bases, and 11 bases lay outside the gene matches. Germline V gene lookup returns CDR1 MNHNY and CDR2 SVGAGI (reference sequence). CDR3 nucleotide sequence: TGTGCCAGCAGTATCAACAGGGGCCAGGGGGCTTTCTTT. Residues: CASSINRGQGAFF.

The rearrangement joins TRBV7-2 to TRBJ2-7; D gene ambiguous. V lost 1 base, J lost 6 bases, and 7 bases lay in between. The CDR3 length is 12 residues. The germline gives CDR1 SGHTA, CDR2 FQGNSA. The CDR3 nucleotides are TGTGCCAGCAGCTTAGAGGTGGGCGAGCAGTACTTC. Translating it yields CASSLEVGEQYF. The full variable domain, in which reference TRBV7-2 and TRBJ2-7 provide the parts outside the CDR3, is GAGVSQSPSNKVTEKGKDVELRCDPISGHTALYWYRQSLGQGLEFLIYFQGNSAPDKSGLPSDRFSAERTGGSVSTLTIQRTQQEDSAVYLCASSLEVGEQYFGPGTRLTVT.

This sequence joins TRBV29-1 and TRBJ2-4; D not resolved. The germline CDR1 and CDR2 sequences are SQVTM and ANQGSEA. V lost 6 bases, J lost 8 bases, and 11 bases lay in between. The CDR3 spans 11 residues. The CDR3 nucleotides read TGCAGCGTCCCAGTGGCAGACATTCAGTACTTC. It encodes CSVPVADIQYF.

The chain joins TRBV6-5 to TRBJ2-7; no clear D. The CDR3 has 15 amino acids. V gave up 2 bases and J gave up 9 bases, with 20 bases separating them. Germline values: CDR1 MNHEY, CDR2 SVGAGI. The CDR3, as DNA: TGTGCCAGCAGTTACCCGATTTCCCCCCCCGTGGGGCAGTACTTC. Its protein product is CASSYPISPPVGQYF.

V and J are TRBV13 and TRBJ2-1; a weak D match, TRBD1 (6 bases). Deletions cut 2 bases from V and 4 bases from J, with 12 bases between. CDR1 is PRHDT and CDR2 is FYEKMQ in the germline V gene (reference sequence). The CDR3 extends over 15 amino acids. The CDR3 DNA follows: TGTGCCAGCAGCTTATACAGGGCCGGGTACAATGAGCAGTTCTTC. Residues: CASSLYRAGYNEQFF.